This TCR beta chain was profiled in a study of OX40 agonist ivuxolimab in advanced cancers. Whole-study context: Patients with prior anti-PD-1, anti-PD-L1 or anti-CTLA-4 therapy were eligible; approximately 40% had some. Three patients had partial responses: one hepatocellular carcinoma, two cutaneous melanoma.

Study-wide findings and caveats: At 0.1 to 3.0 mg/kg and by week 6, clonal expansion occurred in CD4+ and CD8+ blood T cells.

The table came from immunoSEQ multiplex PCR; TCRdb's copy has only in-frame clones and leaves some out. Of more than 45,000 clones listed, approximately 88% are singletons. Trimming removed 7 bases from V and 3 bases from J; junction bases left unmatched: 12. CDR1 and CDR2 from the germline V gene are SGHRS and YFSETQ. The CDR3 contains 16 residues. Comments on this clone: Its matching antigen is unknown.

Here the sequenced sample was CD4+ or CD8+ T cells sorted from blood, taken in a trial of the OX40 agonist ivuxolimab. The J gene is TRBJ2-1, the V gene TRBV5-1; 8 bases are a match to TRBD2. This clonotype originated in an adult with an advanced solid tumor such as melanoma, head and neck, liver or kidney cancer. The CDR3 nucleotides read TGCGCCAGCTCGATTTTAAGCGGGAGTGGCTACAATGAGCAGTTCTTC. Its translation is CASSILSGSGYNEQFF.